Listed below are T cell receptor beta chains from one sample, sequenced in a study of T cell responses to AZD1222 COVID-19 vaccine. Sequencing was performed with immunoSEQ multiplex PCR; in TCRdb, only in-frame clones are kept and a portion is missing. This table holds 30,000 to 35,000 clones, approximately 89% found once. The starting material was peripheral blood, obtained on day 0 of AZD1222 vaccination. The receptors come from an adult in good health. Both conserved end residues are part of each CDR3. A D gene is named only where the DNA matches it firmly. The listing skips clone size in some rows; elsewhere it reads once, few, many or a size class.

J gene	clone size	D gene	V gene	CDR3 protein	CDR3 DNA
TRBJ1-4	.	.	TRBV5-4	CASSSGERANEKLFF	TGTGCCAGCAGCTCAGGGGAGAGGGCTAATGAAAAACTGTTTTTT
TRBJ2-2	.	TRBD2	TRBV6-4	CASSPGTSRITGELFF	TGTGCCAGCAGCCCCGGGACTAGCCGGATCACCGGGGAGCTGTTTTTT
TRBJ2-5	.	TRBD2	TRBV7-2	CATGLGGEAQYF	TGTGCCACGGGACTAGGAGGGGAGGCCCAGTACTTC
TRBJ1-1	.	TRBD1	TRBV15	CATSLTGQGGGTEAFF	TGTGCCACCAGCTTGACGGGACAGGGGGGCGGCACTGAAGCTTTCTTT
TRBJ2-2	once	TRBD1	TRBV7-2	CASSFDWTGRTGELFF	TGTGCCAGCAGCTTCGACTGGACAGGAAGAACCGGGGAGCTGTTTTTT
TRBJ1-2	.	TRBD1	TRBV4-1	CASSLSSPGTGFGYTF	TGCGCCAGCAGCCTATCTAGCCCCGGGACAGGGTTTGGCTACACCTTC
TRBJ1-2	.	TRBD1	TRBV30	CAWRGGTGGFSANYGYTF	TGTGCCTGGAGGGGGGGCACAGGGGGCTTTTCAGCTAACTATGGCTACACCTTC
TRBJ2-2	.	TRBD1	TRBV19	CASSPRDRVRTGELFF	TGTGCCAGTAGTCCAAGGGACAGGGTGAGAACCGGGGAGCTGTTTTTT
TRBJ1-2	.	TRBD1	TRBV19	CASTSDRANYGYTF	TGTGCCAGTACCTCGGACAGGGCCAACTATGGCTACACCTTC
TRBJ1-1	.	.	TRBV5-8	CASSLTRVGTEAFF	TGTGCCAGCAGCTTGACTAGGGTAGGGACTGAAGCTTTCTTT
TRBJ1-1	.	.	TRBV18	CASSPEVGQNTEAFF	TGTGCCAGCTCACCAGAAGTTGGACAGAACACTGAAGCTTTCTTT
TRBJ1-2	.	.	TRBV6-5	CASMAGDYGYTF	TGTGCCAGCATGGCAGGGGACTATGGCTACACCTTC
TRBJ2-5	.	.	TRBV3-1/TRBV3-2	CASSQESRGETQYF	TGTGCCAGCAGCCAAGAAAGCAGGGGAGAGACCCAGTACTTC
TRBJ1-2	.	.	TRBV7-2	CASSFAGGYTF	TGTGCCAGCAGCTTCGCGGGTGGCTACACCTTC
TRBJ2-1	.	TRBD1	TRBV18	CASSLDRDPHHEQFF	TGTGCCAGCTCTCTCGACAGGGACCCCCACCATGAGCAGTTCTTC
TRBJ2-1	.	.	TRBV19	CASSIDLMGREQFF	TGTGCCAGTAGTATAGATCTAATGGGGCGTGAGCAGTTCTTC
TRBJ1-5	.	.	TRBV4-2	CASSQGTGSNQPQHF	TGTGCCAGCAGCCAAGGGACGGGTAGCAATCAGCCCCAGCATTTT
TRBJ1-3	.	.	TRBV6-1	CASSEGVTGGNTIYF	TGTGCCAGCAGTGAAGGGGTGACAGGAGGAAACACCATATATTTT
TRBJ1-3	.	TRBD1	TRBV9	CASSAVQGQGGDTIYF	TGTGCCAGCAGCGCCGTCCAGGGACAGGGAGGGGACACCATATATTTT
TRBJ1-6	.	.	TRBV19	CASSIGRVSSPLHF	TGTGCCAGTAGTATCGGAAGGGTAAGCTCACCCCTCCACTTT
TRBJ2-7	.	.	TRBV14	CASSQDLPSYEQYF	TGTGCCAGCAGCCAAGACCTGCCTTCCTACGAGCAGTACTTC
TRBJ1-2	.	.	TRBV5-4	CASSSDSHGYTF	TGTGCCAGCAGCTCGGACAGTCATGGCTACACCTTC
TRBJ2-3	.	.	TRBV18	CASSPRTDTQYF	TGTGCCAGCTCACCGAGAACAGATACGCAGTATTTT
TRBJ1-1	few	.	TRBV9	CASSVAGGMNTEAFF	TGTGCCAGCAGCGTAGCGGGGGGGATGAACACTGAAGCTTTCTTT
TRBJ2-7	.	TRBD1	TRBV4-2	CASSHPGQGSYEQYF	TGTGCCAGCAGCCACCCGGGACAGGGTTCCTACGAGCAGTACTTC
TRBJ1-2	few	.	TRBV19	CASITPGQLDYGYTF	TGTGCCAGTATCACCCCCGGACAGCTCGACTATGGCTACACCTTC
TRBJ1-1	.	.	TRBV19	CASSIRGAPDTEAFF	TGTGCCAGTAGTATACGGGGGGCCCCTGACACTGAAGCTTTCTTT
TRBJ1-3	.	TRBD1	TRBV30	CAWSLGQGGNTIYF	TGTGCCTGGAGCCTGGGACAGGGTGGAAACACCATATATTTT
TRBJ1-6	.	.	TRBV4-3	CASSQEGQLNSPLHF	TGCGCCAGCAGCCAAGAGGGGCAGCTAAATTCACCCCTCCACTTT
TRBJ1-3	.	.	TRBV7-2	CASSLAPGVENTIYF	TGTGCCAGCAGCTTAGCTCCAGGGGTCGAAAACACCATATATTTT
TRBJ1-5	.	.	TRBV5-4	CASSFGGASNQPQHF	TGTGCCAGCAGCTTCGGTGGTGCGAGCAATCAGCCCCAGCATTTT
TRBJ1-1	.	.	TRBV5-4	CASSEGSLTEAFF	TGTGCCAGCAGTGAGGGGAGTTTGACTGAAGCTTTCTTT
TRBJ2-2	.	.	TRBV7-9	CASSSGTPNTGELFF	TGTGCCAGCAGCTCCGGGACCCCGAACACCGGGGAGCTGTTTTTT
TRBJ1-5	.	TRBD1	TRBV6-5	CASSRQGSQPQHF	TGTGCCAGCAGTAGACAGGGAAGTCAGCCCCAGCATTTT
TRBJ2-1	.	TRBD2	TRBV7-2	CASSLSSGGNEQFF	TGTGCCAGCAGCTTATCTAGCGGGGGCAATGAGCAGTTCTTC